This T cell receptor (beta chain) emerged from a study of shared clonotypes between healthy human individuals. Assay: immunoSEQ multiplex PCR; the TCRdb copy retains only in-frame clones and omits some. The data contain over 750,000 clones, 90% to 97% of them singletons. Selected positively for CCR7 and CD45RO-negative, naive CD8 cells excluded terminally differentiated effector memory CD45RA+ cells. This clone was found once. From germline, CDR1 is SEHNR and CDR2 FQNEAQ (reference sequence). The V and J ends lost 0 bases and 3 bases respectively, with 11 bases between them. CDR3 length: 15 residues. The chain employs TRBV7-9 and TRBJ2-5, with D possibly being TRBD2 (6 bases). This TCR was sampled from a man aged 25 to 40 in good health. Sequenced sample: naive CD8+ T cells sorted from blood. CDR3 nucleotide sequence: TGTGCCAGCAGCTTAGCGGGGGGACTTGAAGAGACCCAGTACTTC. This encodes CASSLAGGLEETQYF.